A selection of T cell receptor beta chains follows, all from one sample in a study of T cells in Graves' hyperthyroidism and ophthalmopathy. One entry per CDR3 protein results from TCRdb running MiXCR on the multiplex PCR reads. The table shows approximately 600,000 distinct CDR3 sequences, with about 14% occurring only once. Sequenced sample: blood. These receptors originate from a woman in her 30s with Graves' hyperthyroidism that later progressed to Graves' ophthalmopathy. Each CDR3 is given with its conserved first and last residue. The D gene is left open where the match is weak. Not all rows give a size; the values are once, few, many and, for expanded clones, a class.

d_call: -; v_call: TRBV11-3; j_call: TRBJ2-1; clone_size: many; cdr3_nt: TGTGCCAGCAGCTTCGAGGAGGTCGGTGAGCAGTTCTTC; cdr3_aa: CASSFEEVGEQFF
d_call: TRBD1; v_call: TRBV30; j_call: TRBJ1-5; clone_size: few; cdr3_nt: TGTGCCTGGAGTCTCACAGGGGGGGGGAGATCCCAGCATTTT; cdr3_aa: CAWSLTGGGRSQHF
d_call: TRBD1; v_call: TRBV14; j_call: TRBJ1-1; clone_size: many; cdr3_nt: TGTGCCAGCAGCCGAGGTGGCAGGGGGTCGAACACTGAAGCTTTCTTT; cdr3_aa: CASSRGGRGSNTEAFF
d_call: TRBD2; v_call: TRBV19; j_call: TRBJ2-5; clone_size: few; cdr3_nt: TGTGCCAGTAGTATAGGGGGACTACTACTTCAAGAGACCCAGTACTTC; cdr3_aa: CASSIGGLLLQETQYF
d_call: -; v_call: TRBV29-1; j_call: TRBJ2-6; clone_size: -; cdr3_nt: TGCAGCGTTGAAAGGGCCAGAAATTCTGGGGCCATCGTCCTGACTTTC; cdr3_aa: CSVERARNSGAIVLTF
d_call: TRBD2; v_call: TRBV29-1; j_call: TRBJ2-1; clone_size: many; cdr3_nt: TGCAGCGTTTCAGGACTAGCGGGAGGTGAGCAGTTCTTC; cdr3_aa: CSVSGLAGGEQFF
d_call: -; v_call: TRBV6-5; j_call: TRBJ2-5; clone_size: many; cdr3_nt: TGTGCCAGCAGCAAAACGAGCGCGTCCTACCAAGAGACCCAGTACTTC; cdr3_aa: CASSKTSASYQETQYF
d_call: -; v_call: TRBV7-3; j_call: TRBJ2-6; clone_size: -; cdr3_nt: TGTGCCAGCAGCTTAGGCCCCAGGGACGGGGCCAACGTCCTGACTTTC; cdr3_aa: CASSLGPRDGANVLTF
d_call: TRBD2; v_call: TRBV6-2/TRBV6-3; j_call: TRBJ2-5; clone_size: -; cdr3_nt: TGTGCCAGCAGTTACTCGAAAGGGACTAGCGGGAGAGGAGAGACCCAGTACTTC; cdr3_aa: CASSYSKGTSGRGETQYF
d_call: -; v_call: TRBV9; j_call: TRBJ1-1; clone_size: few; cdr3_nt: TGTGCCAGCAGCGTAGAGGGGACTGGGAACACTGAAGCTTTCTTT; cdr3_aa: CASSVEGTGNTEAFF
d_call: TRBD2; v_call: TRBV7-3; j_call: TRBJ2-1; clone_size: -; cdr3_nt: TGTGCCAGCAGCCCCGGACTAGCGGGAGAAGCCTACAATGAGCAGTTCTTC; cdr3_aa: CASSPGLAGEAYNEQFF
d_call: -; v_call: TRBV28; j_call: TRBJ2-7; clone_size: many; cdr3_nt: TGTGCCAGCAGTTTCTCTGTTATTCCCTACGAGCAGTACTTC; cdr3_aa: CASSFSVIPYEQYF
d_call: TRBD1; v_call: TRBV11-2; j_call: TRBJ2-5; clone_size: -; cdr3_nt: TGTGCCAGCAGCTTCCGACAGGGGGCCAACTTGATAGAGACCCAGTACTTC; cdr3_aa: CASSFRQGANLIETQYF
d_call: TRBD1; v_call: TRBV7-9; j_call: TRBJ2-7; clone_size: many; cdr3_nt: TGTGCCAGCAGCTTAGCAACTACCGGGACAGGGGACTACGAGCAGTACTTC; cdr3_aa: CASSLATTGTGDYEQYF
d_call: TRBD2; v_call: TRBV12-3/TRBV12-4; j_call: TRBJ2-2; clone_size: many; cdr3_nt: TGTGCCAGCAGTCTAGCGGGAGTAAGGGCCGGGGAGCTGTTTTTT; cdr3_aa: CASSLAGVRAGELFF
d_call: TRBD1; v_call: TRBV27; j_call: TRBJ2-7; clone_size: -; cdr3_nt: TGTGCCAGCAGTTTAGCTTCAGGGGGCGTGTACGAGCAGTACTTC; cdr3_aa: CASSLASGGVYEQYF
d_call: -; v_call: TRBV6-5; j_call: TRBJ2-7; clone_size: many; cdr3_nt: TGTGCCAGCAGTTACTCCCTAGCGTATAGCTCCTACGAGCAGTACTTC; cdr3_aa: CASSYSLAYSSYEQYF
d_call: TRBD2; v_call: TRBV6-2/TRBV6-3; j_call: TRBJ2-2; clone_size: many; cdr3_nt: TGTGCCAGCACCAGGACTAGCGCTGACGGGGAGCTGTTTTTT; cdr3_aa: CASTRTSADGELFF
d_call: -; v_call: TRBV18; j_call: TRBJ2-5; clone_size: many; cdr3_nt: TGTGCCAGCTCACAAGCGCCGCAGGAGACCCAGTACTTC; cdr3_aa: CASSQAPQETQYF
d_call: -; v_call: TRBV20-1; j_call: TRBJ1-1; clone_size: few; cdr3_nt: TGCAGTGCTAGAGAACACTTGGCTGAAGCTTTCTTT; cdr3_aa: CSAREHLAEAFF
d_call: TRBD2; v_call: TRBV6-1; j_call: TRBJ2-1; clone_size: -; cdr3_nt: TGTGCCAGCAGTCCGCAGCGGGAGGCTAATGAGCAGTTCTTC; cdr3_aa: CASSPQREANEQFF
d_call: -; v_call: TRBV20-1; j_call: TRBJ1-5; clone_size: -; cdr3_nt: TGCAGTGCTAGAAGGTCGGGGGGGAGCAATCAGCCCCAGCATTTT; cdr3_aa: CSARRSGGSNQPQHF
d_call: -; v_call: TRBV20-1; j_call: TRBJ1-1; clone_size: few; cdr3_nt: TGCAGTGCTAGAGACTACAGATTAATGAACACTGAAGCTTTCTTT; cdr3_aa: CSARDYRLMNTEAFF
d_call: -; v_call: TRBV20-1; j_call: TRBJ2-1; clone_size: many; cdr3_nt: TGCAGTGCCGAGCGGGTCAATGAGCAGTTCTTC; cdr3_aa: CSAERVNEQFF
d_call: TRBD1; v_call: TRBV5-6; j_call: TRBJ1-4; clone_size: many; cdr3_nt: TGTGCCAGCAGCCTAGCCGGGACAGGCGGGAATGAAAAACTGTTTTTT; cdr3_aa: CASSLAGTGGNEKLFF
d_call: TRBD2; v_call: TRBV5-1; j_call: TRBJ2-3; clone_size: many; cdr3_nt: TGCGCCAGCAGCGTGGGACTAGCAGACTACACAGATACGCAGTATTTT; cdr3_aa: CASSVGLADYTDTQYF
d_call: -; v_call: TRBV28; j_call: TRBJ1-1; clone_size: many; cdr3_nt: TGTGCCAGCAGTCCGTCGAGGCGTATGAACACTGAAGCTTTCTTT; cdr3_aa: CASSPSRRMNTEAFF
d_call: TRBD2; v_call: TRBV9; j_call: TRBJ2-5; clone_size: few; cdr3_nt: TGTGCCAGCAGCGTCACCTCCGGGGGGGAGACCCAGTACTTC; cdr3_aa: CASSVTSGGETQYF
d_call: TRBD1; v_call: TRBV12-3/TRBV12-4; j_call: TRBJ2-5; clone_size: -; cdr3_nt: TGTGCCAGCAGTTTACGGGACAGGGGACAGACCCAGTACTTC; cdr3_aa: CASSLRDRGQTQYF
d_call: -; v_call: TRBV11-2; j_call: TRBJ1-1; clone_size: many; cdr3_nt: TGTGCCAGCAGCTCACTGCCGGTTGGAACTGAAGCTTTCTTT; cdr3_aa: CASSSLPVGTEAFF